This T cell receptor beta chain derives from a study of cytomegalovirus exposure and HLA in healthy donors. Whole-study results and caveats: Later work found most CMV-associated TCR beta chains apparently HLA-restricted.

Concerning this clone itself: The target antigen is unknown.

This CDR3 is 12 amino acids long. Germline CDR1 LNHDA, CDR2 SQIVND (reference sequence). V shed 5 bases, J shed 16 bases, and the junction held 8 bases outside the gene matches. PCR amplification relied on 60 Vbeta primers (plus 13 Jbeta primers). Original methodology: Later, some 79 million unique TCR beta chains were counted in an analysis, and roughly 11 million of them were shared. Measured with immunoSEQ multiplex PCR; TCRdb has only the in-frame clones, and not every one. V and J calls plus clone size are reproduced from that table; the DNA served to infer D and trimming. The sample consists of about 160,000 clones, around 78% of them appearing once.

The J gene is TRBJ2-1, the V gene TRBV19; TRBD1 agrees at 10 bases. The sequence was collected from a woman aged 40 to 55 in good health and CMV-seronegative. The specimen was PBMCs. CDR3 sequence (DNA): TGTGCCAGTAGTCGTCCGGGACAGGGGAACTTCTTC. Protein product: CASSRPGQGNFF.